Sequencing of this T cell receptor (beta chain) was carried out in a study of shared clonotypes between healthy human individuals. About the research overall: CD4 naive and CD4 memory each took three plates per donor, while CD8 naive took two and CD8 memory one. Notes on the study in general: Few donors limited the genetic and exposure-history diversity represented. Blood alone was sampled, and tissue repertoires likely differ. Between several donors, naive CD4 clonotypes were shared at a level of about 5.3%.

With 8 bases clipped from V and 8 bases from J, the junction kept 19 bases outside the gene matches. Germline CDR1 is MGHRA and CDR2 is YSYEKL. The CDR3 consists of 16 residues. A word on this clone: Its target is unknown.

Data came from immunoSEQ multiplex PCR; TCRdb stores just in-frame clones and leaves some out. This repertoire shows approximately 2.1 million clones, approximately 95% found once; its top ten account for under 0.45%. Input material: naive CD4+ T cells from PBMCs. The subset was: CD45RA+ positively selected. The sequence came from a man aged 18-30 years in good health. Some clones in this sample may be carry-over from other donors' samples. V usage is TRBV4-1 and J usage is TRBJ1-2; 8 bases match TRBD1. The CDR3, as DNA: TGCGCCAGCCGACTATCCGGGACAGGTCACGGTAGCGGCTACACCTTC. Translated: CASRLSGTGHGSGYTF.